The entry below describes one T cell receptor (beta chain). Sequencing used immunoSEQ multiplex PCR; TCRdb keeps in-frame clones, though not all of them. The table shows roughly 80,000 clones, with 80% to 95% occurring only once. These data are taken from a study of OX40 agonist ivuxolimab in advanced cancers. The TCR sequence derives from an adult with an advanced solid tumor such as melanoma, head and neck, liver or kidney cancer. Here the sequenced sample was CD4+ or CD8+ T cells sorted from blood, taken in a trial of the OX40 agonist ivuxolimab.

The CDR3 DNA sequence: TGTGCCAGCAGCCCCATAGCGGGAGTAGGAAGGGAGACCCAGTACTTC. Translation gives CASSPIAGVGRETQYF. The chain is built from TRBV9 and TRBJ2-5; the match to TRBD2 covers 9 bases. From germline, CDR1 is SGDLS and CDR2 YYNGEE. V lost 4 bases, J lost 5 bases, and 12 bases stayed unmatched. The CDR3 spans 16 residues.